This paragraph reports one T cell receptor (beta chain). No antigen is known for it. The data are from a study of OX40 agonist ivuxolimab in advanced cancers. Whole-study findings and limits: More expanded clones were found, on average, in CD8+ than in CD4+ T cells.

Patients with a history of autoimmune disease or on systemic immunosuppression were excluded. The table came from immunoSEQ multiplex PCR; TCRdb's copy has only in-frame clones and leaves some out. The table includes under 80,000 clones, 86% detected once. The ends were cut back, 3 bases at V and 4 bases at J, with 4 bases in the middle. CDR3 size: 11 residues. Germline CDR1 LNHDA, CDR2 SQIVND (reference sequence). The V call is TRBV19, the J call TRBJ2-7; D not certain. The material sequenced was CD4+ or CD8+ T cells sorted from blood, taken in a trial of the OX40 agonist ivuxolimab. The TCR comes from an adult with an advanced solid tumor such as melanoma, head and neck, liver or kidney cancer. The DNA of the CDR3 is TGTGCCAGTAGTATGGGGTACGAGCAGTACTTC. This gives the protein CASSMGYEQYF.